One and the same sample provided the 29 T cell receptor beta chains below, sequenced in a study of OX40 agonist ivuxolimab in advanced cancers. Some clones are missing from TCRdb's copy, which holds only in-frame ones; the method was immunoSEQ multiplex PCR. Of over 60,000 clones detected, nearly 90% appear once; the ten largest clones hold about 4%. This sample comprised CD4+ or CD8+ T cells sorted from blood, obtained in a trial of the OX40 agonist ivuxolimab. These receptor sequences come from an adult with an advanced solid tumor such as melanoma, head and neck, liver or kidney cancer.

V and J are TRBV5-1 and TRBJ1-1, with TRBD1 matching over 9 bases. Germline V gene lookup returns CDR1 SGHRS and CDR2 YFSETQ. The V gene end was trimmed by 5 bases and the J gene end by 5 bases; junction bases not matched to a gene: 7. This CDR3 is 14 amino acids long. The CDR3 nucleotides read TGCGCCAGCAGTTCGGACAGGGGAGAAACTGAAGCTTTCTTT. This translates into CASSSDRGETEAFF.

The chain employs TRBV7-3 and TRBJ1-1, with a weak D call TRBD1 (6 bases). CDR1 SGHTA and CDR2 FQGTGA come from the germline V gene. CDR3 size: 14 residues. Trimming cost V 4 bases and J 5 bases, with 14 bases left between them. CDR3 sequence: CASSYQGSSTEAFF. The CDR3 coding sequence is TGTGCCAGCAGCTATCAGGGGTCTTCGACTGAAGCTTTCTTT.

The genes are TRBV7-8 and TRBJ2-2; D tentatively reads TRBD1 or TRBD2 (6 bases each). The germline V gene encodes CDR1 SGHVS and CDR2 FQNEAQ. This CDR3 contains 16 residues. Trimming removed 5 bases from V and 4 bases from J, with 17 bases in between. Written as DNA, the CDR3 is TGTGCCAGCAGCGAGGGGGGCGGAGGGGGCACCGGGGAGCTGTTTTTT. Amino acid sequence: CASSEGGGGGTGELFF.

As for this clone: Other DNA sequences of this sample code for an identical CDR3. The chain links TRBV5-1 to TRBJ2-5; D is uncertain. Trimming stripped 4 bases from V and 5 bases from J, with 9 bases between. Germline V gives CDR1 SGHRS, CDR2 YFSETQ. The CDR3 sequence is 12 residues long. The CDR3 loop reads CASSLEQETQYF. The CDR3 region has the DNA TGCGCCAGCAGCCTGGAACAGGAGACCCAGTACTTC.

V and J are TRBV30 and TRBJ1-1; 8 bases fit TRBD1. Per germline, CDR1 GTSNPN and CDR2 SVGIG (reference sequence). Trimming at V came to 5 bases and at J to 8 bases, leaving 10 bases not matched to a gene. This CDR3 region has 13 residues. CDR3 nucleotide sequence: TGTGCCTGGCAACCCCGGGACAGGAAAGAAGCTTTCTTT. Its protein product is CAWQPRDRKEAFF.

The chain has TRBV7-2 and TRBJ2-5, with D perhaps being TRBD1 or TRBD2 (5 bases each). Germline loops: CDR1 SGHTA, CDR2 FQGNSA. The V gene lost 3 bases and the J gene lost 1 base, with 15 bases spanning the gap. CDR3 length: 16 residues. The CDR3 DNA reads as TGTGCCAGCAGCTTCCAGGGAGTAGGGGCCCAAGAGACCCAGTACTTC. It translates to CASSFQGVGAQETQYF.

The chain recombines TRBV10-1 with TRBJ2-2; TRBD2 might be the D (5 bases). The CDR3 is 16 residues long. Germline V lookup: CDR1 WNHNN, CDR2 SYGVQD (reference sequence). V was trimmed by 7 bases and J by 3 bases, leaving 18 bases between them. CDR3 residues: CASTAAGMGDTGELFF. CDR3 nucleotides: TGCGCCAGCACAGCGGCCGGGATGGGAGACACCGGGGAGCTGTTTTTT.

This sequence joins TRBV10-3 and TRBJ1-5; 7 bases agree with TRBD1. Trimming at V came to 5 bases and at J to 7 bases, leaving 8 bases not matched to a gene. The CDR3 covers 14 residues. Germline CDR1 ENHRY, CDR2 SYGVKD. CDR3 in amino acids: CAISPDRARQPQHF. CDR3 nucleotide sequence: TGTGCCATCAGTCCTGACAGGGCTCGCCAGCCCCAGCATTTT.

The chain employs TRBV7-3 and TRBJ1-5, with D unresolved. V was clipped by 1 base and J by 0 bases, with 7 bases between them. Germline V gene data show CDR1 as SGHTA and CDR2 as FQGTGA. The CDR3 sequence is 15 residues long. The CDR3 coding sequence is TGTGCCAGCAGCTTAAATGTCGATAGCAATCAGCCCCAGCATTTT. Its protein product is CASSLNVDSNQPQHF.

The chain joins TRBV29-1 to TRBJ2-7; 10 bases map to TRBD2. V dropped 3 bases and J dropped 0; count of bases not matched to a gene: 2. The CDR3 contains 14 residues. Germline V gene sequence: CDR1 SQVTM, CDR2 ANQGSEA. CDR3 nucleotides: TGCAGCGTTGATCCTAGCGGGAGCTCCTACGAGCAGTACTTC. Translating it yields CSVDPSGSSYEQYF.

V gene TRBV19 combines with J gene TRBJ2-5, with a possible D match to TRBD1 (5 bases). V was cut by 1 base and J by 5 bases, with 17 bases left in between. This CDR3 spans 16 amino acids. Germline-derived CDR1 and CDR2 are LNHDA and SQIVND (reference sequence). The CDR3 nucleotides are TGTGCCAGTAGTATAGTGGGGCAGGGAACGGCGGAGACCCAGTACTTC. It is translated as CASSIVGQGTAETQYF.

This rearrangement joins TRBV30 to TRBJ1-3; D not certain. CDR1 and CDR2 from the germline V gene are GTSNPN and SVGIG (reference sequence). CDR3 length equals 15 residues. Trimming removed 4 bases from V and 0 bases from J, with 13 bases in between. CDR3 nucleotides: TGTGCCTGGACAATGGGGTCCCACTCTGGAAACACCATATATTTT. It yields the protein CAWTMGSHSGNTIYF.

This sequence joins TRBV7-3 and TRBJ2-7; 9 bases are a match to TRBD2. The ends lost 4 bases at V and 6 bases at J; junction bases unmatched: 4. CDR1 and CDR2 (germline): SGHTA, FQGTGA. The CDR3 length is 13 residues. The CDR3 coding sequence is TGTGCCAGCAGCTCTGGGACTAGCCGCGAGCAGTACTTC. Translating gives CASSSGTSREQYF.

J is TRBJ2-1 and V is TRBV9, with 7 positions matching TRBD2. V lost 3 bases and J lost 7; bases outside the gene matches: 7. The CDR3 totals 14 residues. Germline CDR1 and CDR2: SGDLS and YYNGEE. DNA for the CDR3: TGTGCCAGCAGCGCGACCGGGACTACGAATGAGCAGTTCTTC. Translated, it gives CASSATGTTNEQFF. The full variable domain, in which reference TRBV9 and TRBJ2-1 provide the parts outside the CDR3, is DSGVTQTPKHLITATGQRVTLRCSPRSGDLSVYWYQQSLDQGLQFLIQYYNGEERAKGNILERFSAQQFPDLHSELNLSSLELGDSALYFCASSATGTTNEQFFGPGTRLTVL.

This clone was recorded only once. V gene TRBV29-1 combines with J gene TRBJ2-7; D unclear. CDR1 is SQVTM and CDR2 is ANQGSEA in the germline V gene. This CDR3 is built from 12 residues. Trimming removed 3 bases at V and 1 base at J, with 7 bases between. The CDR3 sequence is CSVDTGSYEQYF. CDR3 DNA sequence: TGCAGCGTTGATACCGGTTCCTACGAGCAGTACTTC.

This chain links TRBV6-5 with TRBJ2-3; D might be TRBD2 (8 bases). The germline V and J ends were trimmed by 6 bases and 4 bases, with 17 bases remaining between them. The germline V gene encodes CDR1 MNHEY and CDR2 SVGAGI. The CDR3 sequence is 15 residues long. CDR3 sequence (DNA): TGTGCCAGCAGGGTGTCGGGAGGGGGCTCAGATACGCAGTATTTT. Translated, it gives CASRVSGGGSDTQYF.

J is TRBJ1-1 and V is TRBV7-3; D unclear. Germline V gene lookup returns CDR1 SGHTA and CDR2 FQGTGA. The V end was cut by 3 bases, the J end by 2 bases, with 10 bases between. This CDR3 is built from 14 residues. Here the CDR3 reads CASSLNSGNTEAFF. The CDR3 DNA is TGTGCCAGCAGCTTGAACTCAGGTAACACTGAAGCTTTCTTT.

This clone appeared once. The V and J genes are TRBV5-1 and TRBJ2-5; 11 bases line up with TRBD1. This CDR3 is 15 amino acids long. V gave up 3 bases and J gave up 5 bases; unmatched junction bases: 6. In germline, CDR1 is SGHRS, CDR2 YFSETQ. Here the CDR3 reads CASSSSGQGAETQYF. For the CDR3, the DNA is TGCGCCAGCAGCTCCTCCGGACAGGGGGCTGAGACCCAGTACTTC. Full variable domain (rest looked up from reference TRBV5-1 and TRBJ2-5): KAGVTQTPRYLIKTRGQQVTLSCSPISGHRSVSWYQQTPGQGLQFLFEYFSETQRNKGNFPGRFSGRQFSNSRSEMNVSTLELGDSALYLCASSSSGQGAETQYFGPGTRLLVL.

The V call is TRBV4-1, the J call TRBJ2-1; the D is unclear. V was trimmed by 3 bases and J by 2 bases, leaving 14 bases between them. The CDR3 spans 16 residues. Germline CDR1 MGHRA, CDR2 YSYEKL. CDR3 sequence (DNA): TGCGCCAGCAGCCACCCTCGGGCAGGTACCTACAATGAGCAGTTCTTC. Protein sequence: CASSHPRAGTYNEQFF.

The chain employs TRBV28 and TRBJ2-7; tentatively, D is TRBD2 (6 bases). Germline CDR1 is MDHEN and CDR2 is SYDVKM. CDR3 size: 14 residues. The V and J ends lost 2 bases and 0 bases respectively, with 8 bases between them. The CDR3 sequence: CASSLPGGSYEQYF. Here the CDR3 DNA reads TGTGCCAGCAGTTTACCCGGGGGCTCCTACGAGCAGTACTTC.

This clone has a single count. The chain is built from TRBV12-5 and TRBJ2-7; TRBD2 aligns across 13 bases. The CDR3 is made up of 16 amino acids. Germline V gene data show CDR1 as LGHNT and CDR2 as FRNRAP. Trimming cost V 2 bases and J 2 bases; bases outside gene matches: 3. CDR3 sequence reads: CASGLPGLAGTYEQYF. The CDR3 DNA reads as TGTGCTAGTGGTTTGCCGGGACTAGCGGGAACCTACGAGCAGTACTTC.

The chain combines TRBV14 with TRBJ1-1; D ambiguous. The CDR3 is 13 residues long. Per the germline V gene, CDR1 is SGHDN and CDR2 is FVKESK. Deletions cut 7 bases from V and 0 bases from J, with 9 bases between. CDR3 residues: CASKKQLNTEAFF. The CDR3 DNA is TGTGCCAGCAAGAAGCAGTTGAACACTGAAGCTTTCTTT.

The chain is built from TRBV28 and TRBJ1-2, with 7 bases that match TRBD1. Germline V CDR1 and CDR2: MDHEN, SYDVKM. There are 18 residues in the CDR3. J was trimmed by 2 bases and V by 2 bases; bases with no gene match: 14. The DNA for the CDR3 is TGTGCCAGCAGTTTAGAGGGGGCCAGGAGGCGCCTAAACTATGGCTACACCTTC. It codes for CASSLEGARRRLNYGYTF.

The chain links TRBV4-3 to TRBJ2-7; TRBD2 matches 9 bases. The CDR3 runs 17 residues. The junction had 15 bases not matched to a gene; V was cut back by 4 bases and J by 5 bases. CDR1 and CDR2 from the germline V gene are LGHNA and YSLEER. CDR3 sequence (DNA): TGCGCCAGCAGCCTTCGGACTAGCGTCCTAGGCGGCGACGAGCAGTACTTC. Its translation: CASSLRTSVLGGDEQYF.

The rearrangement uses TRBV4-3 and TRBJ1-4, with a tentative D call TRBD1 (6 bases). The CDR3 consists of 15 residues. Germline-derived CDR1 and CDR2 are LGHNA and YSLEER. Trimming took 1 base from V and 4 from J, leaving 10 bases between them. CDR3 DNA sequence: TGCGCCAGCAGCCAAGTTCGGACAGTTAATGAAAAACTGTTTTTT. It is translated as CASSQVRTVNEKLFF.

The chain carries TRBV11-3 and TRBJ2-7, with TRBD2 matching over 13 bases. Trimming cost V 4 bases and J 2 bases; bases outside gene matches: 5. The CDR3 has 16 amino acids. Germline assignment: CDR1 SGHNT and CDR2 YENEEA. CDR3 in amino acids: CASSSPGTSGAYEQYF. For the CDR3, the DNA is TGTGCCAGCAGCTCTCCTGGGACTAGCGGGGCCTACGAGCAGTACTTC.

The CDR3 is CASSRQGQQYGYTF. In DNA, the CDR3 is TGTGCCAGTAGTAGACAAGGACAGCAATATGGCTACACCTTC. The chain is built from TRBV19 and TRBJ1-2; TRBD1 might be the D (6 bases). In germline, CDR1 is LNHDA, CDR2 SQIVND (reference sequence). This CDR3 comprises 14 residues. Trimming cost V 4 bases and J 5 bases, with 14 bases left between them.

This clone was observed a single time. J is TRBJ1-4 and V is TRBV6-5; D gene unclear. The ends were cut back, 6 bases at V and 5 bases at J, with 13 bases in the middle. Germline V gene sequence: CDR1 MNHEY, CDR2 SVGAGI. There are 14 residues in the CDR3. The CDR3 nucleotides read TGTGCCAGCAGCATGGACGGGGAGAATGAAAAACTGTTTTTT. Its translation: CASSMDGENEKLFF.

V is TRBV28 and J is TRBJ2-7; D ambiguous. V shed 8 bases and J shed 4 bases, with 9 bases lying between them. CDR1 MDHEN and CDR2 SYDVKM come from the germline V gene. This CDR3 has 11 residues. The CDR3 region is CASGPGYEQYF. The CDR3 DNA sequence: TGTGCCAGCGGCCCCGGTTACGAGCAGTACTTC. Full variable domain (rest looked up from reference TRBV28 and TRBJ2-7): DVKVTQSSRYLVKRTGEKVFLECVQDMDHENMFWYRQDPGLGLRLIYFSYDVKMKEKGDIPEGYSVSREKKERFSLILESASTNQTSMYLCASGPGYEQYFGPGTRLTVT.